The T cell receptor beta chain under discussion was sequenced for a study of blood T cell repertoires in COVID-19 (dated by TCRdb to 2019 to 2021). For context, the study as a whole: Samples from collaborators originated in the United States, Italy and Spain and spanned both the acute and convalescent phases of COVID-19. The material from the prospective study consisted of cDNA or gDNA derived from T cells, B-cell-depleted T cells, or PBMCs. Deeply sampled blood TCRbeta repertoires from subjects exposed to, actively infected with, or recovered from COVID-19 were included in the dataset. The repertoires were made available in a free public database intended to serve as a resource for research on the immune response to SARS-CoV-2. Samples were obtained from the ongoing ImmuneRACE study (first 160 participants) and from over a thousand subjects provided by 6 global collaborators. Sample metadata almost always included a de-identified subject ID, COVID-19 status, age in years and sex. Where available, HLA class I and class II types were taken from metadata supplied by the sample provider and were not determined by assay-based typing.

The research as a whole found: How much clinical and demographic metadata was included differed by source and by participant, and the metadata was provided uncurated.

Each collaborating institution followed its own protocols to collect whole blood in K2EDTA tubes. Collaborator samples were shipped for TCRbeta analysis as frozen whole blood, isolated PBMCs, or DNA extracted from either sample type. The immunoSEQ Assay, a bias-controlled multiplex PCR, was used to amplify TCRbeta CDR3 regions from genomic DNA. In the source study's methods: Nucleated cell counts per sample were estimated from amplification of reference gene primers within the assay. To quantify the absolute abundance of each unique TCRbeta CDR3 rearrangement, sequence reads were collapsed and filtered. For each sample, productive Simpson clonality was calculated as the square root of Simpson's diversity index across productive rearrangements. TCRdb mirrors the immuneACCESS table, restricted to in-frame sequences. Some clones are absent from its copies; in checked studies, under half trace to an unresolved V gene, and the reason for the others is unknown. The V and J calls and the clone size are those of that table, but D and trimming were determined from the DNA. For this sample the table gives 230,000 or so clones, of which around 86% were detected only once. Of the sample, around 5% falls within the top ten clones.

From cysteine to phenylalanine, the CDR3 is 15 amino acids long. Only CDR3 DNA is held: 45 bases, read in frame from base 1. Trimming leaves V shorter by 6 bases and J shorter by 5 bases, with the junction holding 7 bases beyond the gene matches. CDR1 is given as MNHEY and CDR2 as SVGAGI, both from the germline V gene. Note on this clone: Its antigen is not yet known. One base away there is no much larger clone; base qualities are not given.

The sequenced sample was peripheral blood. The chain employs TRBV6-5 and TRBJ1-1; 12 central nucleotides agree with TRBD1. This TCR came from a human donor in a cohort sampled during active COVID-19. The CDR3 has the sequence CASRWDRGLETEAFF. Read as DNA, the sequence is TGTGCCAGCAGATGGGACAGGGGGCTTGAAACTGAAGCTTTCTTT.